The present entry profiles one T cell receptor beta chain with its context. Antigen: not known. TRB cDNA libraries were made by UMI-labeled 5' RACE. TCRdb re-called the 5' RACE reads and shows each CDR3 protein once, DNA omitted. Its listing shows some 38,000 distinct CDR3 sequences. This sample is drawn from a study of CXCR3-negative and CXCR3-positive naive CD8 T cells. Study-level information: TRB reads totalled about 150 million, about 1.5 +/- 0.3 million per library. Regarding the study as a whole: CXCR3 expression dropped partially after cryopreservation, and most assays relied on fresh PBMCs.

CDR1 is SGHVS and CDR2 is FNYEAQ in the germline V gene. The CDR3 runs to 17 residues. The material sequenced was memory CD8+ T cells from blood. The chain has TRBV7-6 and TRBJ2-7; there is no DNA to check the TCRdb D call of TRBD2. This TCR came from a human donor in good health. Some clones in this sample may be carry-over from other donors' samples. CDR3 residues: CASSPGLAGVYSYEQYF.